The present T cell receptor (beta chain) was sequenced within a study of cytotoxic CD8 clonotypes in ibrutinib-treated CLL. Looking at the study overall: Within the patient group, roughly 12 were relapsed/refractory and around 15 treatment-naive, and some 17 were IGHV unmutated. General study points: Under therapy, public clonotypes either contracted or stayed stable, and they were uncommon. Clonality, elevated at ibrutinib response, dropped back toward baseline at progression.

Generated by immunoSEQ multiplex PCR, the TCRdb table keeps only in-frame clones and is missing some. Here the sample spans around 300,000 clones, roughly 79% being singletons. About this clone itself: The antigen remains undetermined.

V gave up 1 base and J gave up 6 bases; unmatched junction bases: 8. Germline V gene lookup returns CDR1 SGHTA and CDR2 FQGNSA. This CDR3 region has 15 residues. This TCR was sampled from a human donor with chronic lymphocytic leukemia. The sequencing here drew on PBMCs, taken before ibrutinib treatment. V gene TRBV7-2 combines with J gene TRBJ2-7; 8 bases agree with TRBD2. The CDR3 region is CASSLVGRATGEQYF. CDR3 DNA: TGTGCCAGCAGCTTAGTCGGGAGGGCCACCGGCGAGCAGTACTTC.